This T cell receptor (beta chain) was captured by sequencing in a study of T cells in Graves' hyperthyroidism and ophthalmopathy. General study findings and limits: With a median lead of approximately six months before onset, the model predicted ophthalmopathy.

As concerns this clonotype: Antigen specificity is unknown.

From roughly 9.2 ml of fresh peripheral blood, PBMCs were isolated. CDR3 length equals 14 residues. V lost 4 bases and J lost 6; bases outside the gene matches: 3. The germline CDR1 and CDR2 sequences are MGHRA and YSYEKL. RNA transcripts gave rise to amplified TCR beta CDR3 regions. The study used the HTBI primer set for a first-round RT-PCR of the TCR CDR3. Using its own MiXCR run on the multiplex PCR reads, TCRdb lists one record per CDR3 protein. The data show roughly 350,000 distinct CDR3 sequences, about 15% seen once. The TCR comes from a woman aged 30 to 39 with Graves' hyperthyroidism. V gene TRBV4-1 combines with J gene TRBJ1-1; TRBD1 matches at 12 bases. The sequenced material came from blood. In DNA form, the CDR3 reads TGCGCCAGCAGCCTGGGACAGGGGGCCTCTGAAGCTTTCTTT. It translates to CASSLGQGASEAFF.